Listed here is a single TCR beta chain. The target antigen is unknown. This record comes from a study of CD8 T cells in ankylosing spondylitis. The TCR beta libraries were generated through quantitative 5'-RACE incorporating molecular barcodes. MiXCR, run by TCRdb on the 5' RACE reads, gives a single entry per CDR3 protein. The table includes some 450,000 distinct CDR3 sequences, roughly 18% detected once. The V end was cut by 1 base, the J end by 3 bases, with 12 bases between. CDR1 and CDR2 (germline): SGHRS, YFSETQ. The CDR3 consists of 15 residues. General observations from the study: Within ankylosing spondylitis blood, a TCR beta motif made up of several highly homologous variants appeared to be characteristic. Disease-linked clones bore a CD8+ phenotype, appearing relatively rarely in peripheral blood.

This receptor was taken from a male donor with ankylosing spondylitis. The V and J genes are TRBV5-1 and TRBJ2-3; perhaps TRBD1 as D (6 bases). The sequenced sample was blood, either unsorted or a sorted T cell fraction (not recorded which). CDR3 bases: TGCGCCAGCAGCTTGCGTGGACAGTTGACAGATACGCAGTATTTT. Protein product: CASSLRGQLTDTQYF.